What follows are 12 T cell receptor beta chains derived from one specimen sequenced in a study of response to subunit inactivated influenza vaccine. TCRdb called the RT-PCR reads again in MiXCR, with one record for every CDR3 protein. The profile shows about 610,000 distinct CDR3 sequences, approximately 14% of them singletons. Sequences were derived from PBMCs from blood, sampled roughly 13 days after vaccination. Receptors were obtained from a man aged 50 to 60 who received an inactivated influenza vaccine.

CDR3 nucleotides: TGTGCCAGCAGCTTGCAGGGGCCCCCCTACGAGCAGTACTTC. This encodes CASSLQGPPYEQYF. The chain recombines TRBV5-6 with TRBJ2-7; TRBD1 might be the D (6 bases). This CDR3 is built from 14 residues. CDR1 is SGHDT and CDR2 is YYEEEE in the germline V gene. V gave up 1 base and J gave up 2 bases, with 10 bases separating them.

This clonotype was observed a few times. The V and J genes are TRBV6-2 or TRBV6-3 and TRBJ2-1; D not certain. V dropped 2 bases and J dropped 4 bases, with 12 bases sitting between them. Germline CDR1 is MNHEY and CDR2 is SVGEGT. The CDR3 consists of 15 residues. CDR3 loop: CASSYMRSPYNEQFF. DNA of the CDR3: TGTGCCAGCAGTTACATGCGGTCCCCATACAATGAGCAGTTCTTC.

CDR3 sequence (DNA): TGCGCCAGCAGCTTGGCCCTGGGGACTGGCGGGCAGTACTTC. Translation: CASSLALGTGGQYF. The V call is TRBV5-1, the J call TRBJ2-7; maybe TRBD2 (6 bases). Germline CDR1 is SGHRS and CDR2 is YFSETQ. The CDR3 sequence is 14 residues long. The ends were cut back, 0 bases at V and 9 bases at J, with 16 bases in the middle.

This clonotype came up a few times. J is TRBJ2-5 and V is TRBV29-1; D gene unclear. Trimming stripped 8 bases from V and 5 bases from J, with 12 bases between. CDR1 SQVTM and CDR2 ANQGSEA come from the germline V gene. The CDR3 is made up of 11 amino acids. DNA of the CDR3: TGCAGCATCGAACCGGGTGAGACCCAGTACTTC. Its protein is CSIEPGETQYF.

This clonotype has more than one count but fewer than ten. The rearrangement links TRBV20-1 to TRBJ1-4; D remains unclear. The CDR3 totals 14 residues. Germline V CDR1 and CDR2: DFQATT, SNEGSKA (reference sequence). Trimming took off 4 bases at V and 5 bases at J, with 14 bases between the two ends. CDR3 nucleotide sequence: TGCAGTGCTAAGCAGAACACTCTGAATGAAAAACTGTTTTTT. This encodes CSAKQNTLNEKLFF.

This clonotype has a count of ten or more. The rearrangement uses TRBV12-3 or TRBV12-4 and TRBJ2-3; TRBD1 matches at 7 bases. V was clipped by 5 bases and J by 2 bases; unmatched bases: 10. The CDR3 runs 16 residues. The CDR3 reads CASSNPPGQITDTQYF. The DNA of the CDR3 is TGTGCCAGCAGTAACCCACCGGGACAGATCACAGATACGCAGTATTTT.

This clonotype was seen only a few times. This sequence joins TRBV4-2 and TRBJ2-3; the D gene is possibly TRBD1 (6 bases). CDR1 and CDR2 (germline): LGHNA, YNFKEQ. V gave up 0 bases and J gave up 6 bases, with 10 bases separating them. The CDR3 has 14 residues. The CDR3 nucleotides are TGTGCCAGCAGCCAAGATTCAGGACAGGATACGCAGTATTTT. This gives the protein CASSQDSGQDTQYF.

The chain links TRBV4-3 to TRBJ2-1, with 8 nucleotides matching TRBD2. The junction had 14 bases not matched to a gene; V was cut back by 1 base and J by 9 bases. Germline loops: CDR1 LGHNA, CDR2 YSLEER. The CDR3 consists of 17 residues. In nucleotides, the CDR3 is TGCGCCAGCAGCCAAGGCCCTTTGAGCGGGGGAACCCCTGAGCAGTTCTTC. Translating gives CASSQGPLSGGTPEQFF.

This clonotype was seen more than once but under ten times. This chain links TRBV6-1 with TRBJ1-1; 9 bases line up with TRBD1. Germline trimming cut 6 bases from V and 4 bases from J; bases unmatched to any gene: 12. The CDR3 has 16 residues. The germline gives CDR1 MNHNS, CDR2 SASEGT. In DNA form, the CDR3 reads TGTGCCAGCAGGCGACAGGGGGGGCGCAAGGGCACTGAAGCTTTCTTT. It specifies CASRRQGGRKGTEAFF.

This clonotype has at least ten counts. The chain has TRBV12-3 or TRBV12-4 and TRBJ2-3, with D perhaps matching TRBD2 (6 bases). The V and J ends lost 6 bases and 0 bases respectively, with 13 bases between them. The CDR3 extends over 15 amino acids. CDR3 sequence: CASRATGGSTDTQYF. The CDR3 nucleotides read TGTGCCAGCAGAGCCACCGGGGGAAGCACAGATACGCAGTATTTT.

This clonotype was observed a few times. This chain joins TRBV5-1 and TRBJ1-1; no clear D gene. V lost 2 bases, J lost 3 bases, and 8 bases lay in between. This CDR3 has 13 residues. Per germline, CDR1 SGHRS and CDR2 YFSETQ. CDR3 region: CASSFAEYTEAFF. As DNA, the CDR3 is TGCGCCAGCAGCTTCGCAGAGTACACTGAAGCTTTCTTT.

This chain links TRBV4-1 with TRBJ2-7; D is undetermined. The CDR3 extends over 15 amino acids. CDR1 is MGHRA, CDR2 YSYEKL, per germline. The V end lost 4 bases, the J end lost 0 bases, and 13 bases lay between the germline ends. The DNA of the CDR3 is TGCGCCAGCAGCCCAAAGCAGATGAGCTCCTACGAGCAGTACTTC. It encodes CASSPKQMSSYEQYF.